This T cell receptor beta chain originates from a study of breast tumors, draining lymph nodes, adjacent tissues. Overall study findings and caveats: Compared with basal-like, luminal-like tumors shared significantly more repertoire with nontumor tissue. Findings are consistent with lymph node origin and intratumoral expansion of most tumor T cells.

Via MiXCR, TCRdb re-called the multiplex PCR reads, giving one row per CDR3 protein. This sample yields about 300,000 distinct CDR3 sequences, of which 30% are seen a single time; about 1% belongs to the top ten. Axillary draining lymph nodes of breast cancer patients supplied the node samples. This clonotype showed up many times. Its cognate antigen is unknown. The receptor comes from a female donor with breast cancer. Some clones in this sample may be carry-over from other donors' samples. Sequencing was performed on axillary lymph node tissue.

For the CDR3, the DNA is TGTGCCAGCAGCTTAGAATGGACAGGGGTACCTGGAAACACCATATATTTT. Translated: CASSLEWTGVPGNTIYF. V usage is TRBV7-2 and J usage is TRBJ1-3; 9 positions match TRBD1. V shed 1 base and J 2 bases; nucleotides not matched to a gene: 6. The CDR3 sequence is 17 residues long. The V gene's germline CDR1 is SGHTA and CDR2 FQGNSA.